This T cell receptor beta chain came from a study of early T cells in non-severe SARS-CoV-2 infection. Study-wide background: Alpha and beta chains were unpaired, from unsorted whole-blood bulk RNA.

This clonotype occurred many times. Its target is not known. Germline assignment: CDR1 SQVTM and CDR2 ANQGSEA. V was clipped by 1 base and J by 6 bases, with 13 bases between them. The CDR3 loop spans 14 amino acids. Individual cDNA molecules received unique molecular identifiers. In TCRdb, the 5' RACE reads were re-called with MiXCR into one record per CDR3 protein. The sample comprises under 85,000 distinct CDR3 sequences, 13% to 15% of which are singletons, and about 4% rests with the top ten. Overall study findings and caveats: VDJdb matching skewed toward anti-spike CD8 responses, missing private and CD4 specificities.

The starting material was whole blood, obtained at baseline. This TCR derives from an adult who was a healthcare worker with PCR-confirmed SARS-CoV-2 infection or an uninfected control (not recorded which). The chain combines TRBV29-1 with TRBJ2-1; tentative D call: TRBD1 (6 bases). The CDR3 bases are TGCAGCGTTGAAGTGGCAGGGGCCCCCAATGAGCAGTTCTTC. This encodes CSVEVAGAPNEQFF.